One and the same sample provided the 26 T cell receptor beta chains below, sequenced in a study of PD-1 blockade in classical Hodgkin lymphoma. The protocol was immunoSEQ multiplex PCR, while the TCRdb copy is restricted to in-frame clones and leaves out a portion. The repertoire consists of more than 90,000 clones, with roughly 79% occurring once and the leading ten covering 15% to 20%. Every one of the patients relapsed after autologous stem cell transplantation (brentuximab vedotin exposure was variable). Material: peripheral blood mononuclear cells (PBMCs), obtained before the second cycle of nivolumab. The receptor set was obtained from a human donor with classical Hodgkin lymphoma.

This clone is a singleton in its sample. V gene TRBV19 combines with J gene TRBJ1-5; no clear D. Trimming took 5 bases from V and 4 from J, leaving 12 bases between them. The CDR3 runs 14 residues. The germline gives CDR1 LNHDA, CDR2 SQIVND (reference sequence). CDR3 region: CASSGPGGNQPQHF. DNA for the CDR3: TGTGCCAGTAGTGGGCCTGGAGGGAATCAGCCCCAGCATTTT.

This clone showed up just once. DNA for the CDR3: TGTGCCAGCAGCTTGGTAGCGGGAGCCCACAATGAGCAGTTCTTC. Its protein product is CASSLVAGAHNEQFF. The chain joins TRBV5-6 to TRBJ2-1, with 9 bases aligning to TRBD2. This CDR3 spans 15 amino acids. V lost 0 bases and J lost 5; bases outside the gene matches: 3. Looked up from germline, CDR1 is SGHDT and CDR2 is YYEEEE.

The chain couples TRBV5-4 to TRBJ2-5; weak D call: TRBD2 (6 bases). The CDR3 consists of 13 residues. The V gene's germline CDR1 is SGHNT and CDR2 YYREEE (reference sequence). V lost 4 bases and J lost 9, with 16 bases in between. This chain's CDR3 is CASSLVGRDSQYF. The CDR3, as DNA: TGTGCCAGCAGCCTGGTCGGTCGGGACTCCCAGTACTTC.

This CDR3 reads CASSFREIGTDTQYF. CDR3 nucleotide sequence: TGCGCCAGCAGCTTCCGGGAGATTGGCACAGATACGCAGTATTTT. V gene TRBV5-1 combines with J gene TRBJ2-3; D is perhaps TRBD2 (6 bases). The CDR3 sequence is 15 residues long. In germline, CDR1 is SGHRS, CDR2 YFSETQ. Deletions cut 2 bases from V and 1 base from J, with 11 bases between.

The chain links TRBV30 to TRBJ1-1; tentative D call: TRBD1 (5 bases). The germline gives CDR1 GTSNPN, CDR2 SVGIG (reference sequence). Trimming removed 5 bases from V and 3 bases from J, with 13 bases in between. This CDR3 region has 13 residues. CDR3 nucleotide sequence: TGTGCCTGGTCGTTAGGGGTAGACACTGAAGCTTTCTTT. The encoded protein is CAWSLGVDTEAFF.

The chain employs TRBV30 and TRBJ1-1; weak D call: TRBD1 (5 bases). CDR3 size: 16 residues. V gave up 5 bases and J gave up 0 bases, with 19 bases separating them. CDR1 and CDR2 from the germline V gene are GTSNPN and SVGIG (reference sequence). CDR3 sequence: CAWGTGRKVMNTEAFF. CDR3 in DNA: TGTGCCTGGGGGACCGGACGGAAGGTAATGAACACTGAAGCTTTCTTT.

In its sample, this clone was seen a few times. The chain carries TRBV7-6 and TRBJ2-3; D might be TRBD2 (6 bases). CDR1 and CDR2 (germline): SGHVS, FNYEAQ. V lost 1 base and J 2 bases, leaving 10 bases between the germline ends. The CDR3 runs 15 residues. CDR3 coding DNA: TGTGCCAGCAGCTTAGGGGGGGACTTCACAGATACGCAGTATTTT. This sequence encodes CASSLGGDFTDTQYF. The entire variable domain, with the rest obtained from reference TRBV7-6 and TRBJ2-3, is as follows: GAGVSQSPRYKVTKRGQDVALRCDPISGHVSLYWYRQALGQGPEFLTYFNYEAQQDKSGLPNDRFSAERPEGSISTLTIQRTEQRDSAMYRCASSLGGDFTDTQYFGPGTRLTVL.

The V gene is TRBV5-4, the J gene TRBJ2-1; TRBD2 matches at 9 bases. The V and J ends lost 0 bases and 7 bases, in that order; junction bases with no gene match: 8. The CDR3 has 16 amino acids. In germline, CDR1 is SGHNT, CDR2 YYREEE (reference sequence). The chain's CDR3 is CASSLGGGRAVNEQFF. In DNA, the CDR3 is TGTGCCAGCAGCTTGGGGGGCGGGAGGGCCGTAAATGAGCAGTTCTTC.

The chain is built from TRBV7-9 and TRBJ2-2; D may correspond to TRBD1 or TRBD2 (6 bases each). The germline V gene has CDR1 SEHNR and CDR2 FQNEAQ (reference sequence). The CDR3 is 16 residues long. Deletions cut 1 base from V and 4 bases from J, with 13 bases between. The CDR3 is CASSLGGAETTGELFF. The CDR3 nucleotides are TGTGCCAGCAGCTTAGGGGGGGCCGAAACCACCGGGGAGCTGTTTTTT.

The genes are TRBV28 and TRBJ1-2; possible D gene TRBD1, 5 bases. Germline V gene sequence: CDR1 MDHEN, CDR2 SYDVKM. CDR3 length: 15 residues. Trimming took off 3 bases at V and 4 bases at J, with 15 bases between the two ends. The CDR3 nucleotides read TGTGCCAGCAGTTTCGGAGGGAGAGGGGTCTATGGCTACACCTTC. This gives the protein CASSFGGRGVYGYTF.

The genes are TRBV5-1 and TRBJ1-1; 7 nucleotides agree with TRBD1. The V and J ends lost 7 bases and 3 bases, in that order; junction bases with no gene match: 6. The CDR3 has 13 residues. Germline CDR1 and CDR2: SGHRS and YFSETQ. CDR3 sequence: CASGKGADTEAFF. The CDR3 DNA follows: TGCGCCAGCGGTAAGGGGGCTGACACTGAAGCTTTCTTT.

The V call is TRBV19, the J call TRBJ1-1, with a weak D call TRBD1 (5 bases). This CDR3 contains 13 residues. The V gene's germline CDR1 is LNHDA and CDR2 SQIVND (reference sequence). Trimming shortened V by 7 bases and J by 4 bases, and 13 bases separated the two germline ends. CDR3 protein: CASITGRGTEAFF. The CDR3 bases are TGTGCCAGTATAACGGGAAGGGGCACTGAAGCTTTCTTT.

The chain recombines TRBV5-6 with TRBJ2-1; D is ambiguous. From germline, CDR1 is SGHDT and CDR2 YYEEEE. The CDR3 is 14 residues long. Trimming cost V 0 bases and J 10 bases, with 14 bases left between them. The CDR3, as DNA: TGTGCCAGCAGCTTGGATGTCACGCCGATGGAGCAGTTCTTC. As protein: CASSLDVTPMEQFF.

The V call is TRBV6-5, the J call TRBJ2-5, with unresolved D. The CDR3 has 13 residues. The germline V and J ends were trimmed by 5 bases and 5 bases, with 12 bases remaining between them. Germline CDR1 and CDR2: MNHEY and SVGAGI. CDR3 in amino acids: CASSPPSGETQYF. The CDR3 DNA is TGTGCCAGCAGTCCGCCTAGTGGGGAGACCCAGTACTTC.

Comments on this clone: Relative to the germline gene, one junction end is altered; a read error may explain this. This chain joins TRBV6-4 and TRBJ2-3; 7 positions agree with TRBD1. CDR3 length: 18 residues. CDR1 is MRHNA and CDR2 is SNTAGT in the germline V gene. Here the CDR3 reads CASTDAEGGYPSTDTQYF. The CDR3 nucleotides are TGTGCCAGCACTGACGCCGAAGGGGGCTACCCTAGCACAGATACGCAGTATTTT.

The CDR3 region has the DNA TGTGCCAGCAGTCCCAGGGGGATGCTATACGAGCAGTACTTC. This sequence encodes CASSPRGMLYEQYF. The chain carries TRBV27 and TRBJ2-7; 7 nucleotides agree with TRBD1. Germline CDR1 and CDR2: MNHEY and SMNVEV (reference sequence). This CDR3 contains 14 residues. V shed 5 bases, J shed 4 bases, and the junction held 8 bases outside the gene matches.

The rearrangement links TRBV15 to TRBJ1-3; perhaps TRBD1 as D (5 bases). The germline V and J ends were trimmed by 5 bases and 4 bases, with 15 bases remaining between them. The germline V gene has CDR1 LNHNV and CDR2 YYDKDF (reference sequence). The CDR3 is 15 residues long. CDR3 sequence (DNA): TGTGCCACCAGCTCCGGGGGTGTAGGAGGAAACACCATATATTTT. It encodes CATSSGGVGGNTIYF.

J is TRBJ2-5 and V is TRBV2; perhaps TRBD1 as D (5 bases). The V gene lost 8 bases and the J gene lost 0 bases, with 7 bases spanning the gap. Germline CDR1 and CDR2: SNHLY and FYNNEI. This CDR3 contains 12 residues. The CDR3 nucleotides read TGTGCCAGCGGGGCAGACCAAGAGACCCAGTACTTC. It codes for CASGADQETQYF.

J is TRBJ2-1 and V is TRBV7-2; possible D gene TRBD2, 5 bases. Trimming removed 5 bases from V and 2 bases from J, with 10 bases in between. This CDR3 comprises 14 residues. Per the germline V gene, CDR1 is SGHTA and CDR2 is FQGNSA. For the CDR3, the DNA is TGTGCCAGCAGCGACCTAGCAGCCTACAATGAGCAGTTCTTC. Translation gives CASSDLAAYNEQFF.

This chain links TRBV11-3 with TRBJ2-3; 8 bases agree with TRBD2. V was pared by 1 base and J by 6 bases, with 3 bases of the junction left unmatched. The germline gives CDR1 SGHNT, CDR2 YENEEA. The CDR3 is 14 residues long. The CDR3 DNA reads as TGTGCCAGCAGCTTAGGCGGGGGGCTCGATACGCAGTATTTT. This codes for CASSLGGGLDTQYF.

The chain employs TRBV4-1 and TRBJ2-3; no clear D. From germline, CDR1 is MGHRA and CDR2 YSYEKL. Trimming removed 0 bases at V and 0 bases at J, with 4 bases between. The CDR3 runs to 14 residues. This CDR3 reads CASSQEASTDTQYF. The CDR3 DNA is TGCGCCAGCAGCCAAGAGGCGAGCACAGATACGCAGTATTTT.

The J gene is TRBJ2-7, the V gene TRBV7-2; 11 nucleotides align to TRBD2. From germline, CDR1 is SGHTA and CDR2 FQGNSA. Trimming removed 1 base from V and 6 bases from J; junction bases left unmatched: 5. The CDR3 loop spans 15 amino acids. The CDR3: CASSLGTSGSSEQYF. The DNA of the CDR3 is TGTGCCAGCAGCTTAGGAACTAGCGGGAGTAGCGAGCAGTACTTC. The full variable domain, in which reference TRBV7-2 and TRBJ2-7 provide the parts outside the CDR3, is GAGVSQSPSNKVTEKGKDVELRCDPISGHTALYWYRQSLGQGLEFLIYFQGNSAPDKSGLPSDRFSAERTGGSVSTLTIQRTQQEDSAVYLCASSLGTSGSSEQYFGPGTRLTVT.

This clone was detected once. The chain carries TRBV5-6 and TRBJ2-7, with 8 bases aligning to TRBD1. Germline V gene sequence: CDR1 SGHDT, CDR2 YYEEEE. V lost 3 bases to trimming and J lost 5 bases; unmatched junction nucleotides: 4. This CDR3 contains 13 residues. The CDR3 loop reads CASSSDRGHEQYF. CDR3 bases: TGTGCCAGCAGCTCCGACAGGGGCCACGAGCAGTACTTC.

The gene calls are TRBV7-3 and TRBJ1-1, with D unclear. CDR1 and CDR2 from the germline V gene are SGHTA and FQGTGA. Trimming took 3 bases from V and 4 from J, leaving 9 bases between them. The CDR3 length is 13 residues. The CDR3 region is CASSLGEGTEAFF. In nucleotides, the CDR3 is TGTGCCAGCAGCTTGGGAGAGGGCACTGAAGCTTTCTTT.

The V and J genes are TRBV10-3 and TRBJ2-1; 8 bases fit TRBD2. The V gene end was trimmed by 8 bases and the J gene end by 10 bases; junction bases not matched to a gene: 10. CDR1 ENHRY and CDR2 SYGVKD come from the germline V gene. This CDR3 has 13 amino acids. The chain's CDR3 is CAIRGGPENEQFF. The CDR3 DNA reads as TGTGCCATCCGGGGGGGCCCAGAGAACGAGCAGTTCTTC.

The gene calls are TRBV5-1 and TRBJ2-2; D unclear. V was pared by 1 base and J by 3 bases, with 4 bases between. The CDR3 length is 13 residues. Germline V CDR1 and CDR2: SGHRS, YFSETQ. This chain's CDR3 is CASSLTYTGELFF. CDR3 nucleotides: TGCGCCAGCAGCTTGACATACACCGGGGAGCTGTTTTTT.